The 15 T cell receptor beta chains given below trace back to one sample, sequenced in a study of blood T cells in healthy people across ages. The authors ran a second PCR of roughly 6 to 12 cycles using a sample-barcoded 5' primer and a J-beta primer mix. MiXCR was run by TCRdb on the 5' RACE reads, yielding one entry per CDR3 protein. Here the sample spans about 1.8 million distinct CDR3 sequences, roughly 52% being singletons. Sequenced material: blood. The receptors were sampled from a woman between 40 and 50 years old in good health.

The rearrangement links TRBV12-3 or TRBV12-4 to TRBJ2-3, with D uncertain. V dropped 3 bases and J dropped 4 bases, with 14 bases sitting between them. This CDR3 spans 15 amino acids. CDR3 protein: CASSLEKGNSDTQYF. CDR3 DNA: TGTGCCAGCAGTTTGGAGAAAGGGAACTCAGATACGCAGTATTTT.

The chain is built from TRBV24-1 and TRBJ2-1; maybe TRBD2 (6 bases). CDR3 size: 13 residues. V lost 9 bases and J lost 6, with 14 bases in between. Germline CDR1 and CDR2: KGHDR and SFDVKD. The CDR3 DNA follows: TGTGCCACCTCGCCGGGACTCAGCAATGAGCAGTTCTTC. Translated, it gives CATSPGLSNEQFF.

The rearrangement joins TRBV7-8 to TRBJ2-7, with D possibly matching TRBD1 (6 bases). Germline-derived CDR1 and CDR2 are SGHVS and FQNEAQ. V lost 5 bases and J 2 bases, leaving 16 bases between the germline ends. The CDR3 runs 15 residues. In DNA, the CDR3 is TGTGCCAGCAGCCCAAGGGACACGTCAACCTACGAGCAGTACTTC. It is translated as CASSPRDTSTYEQYF.

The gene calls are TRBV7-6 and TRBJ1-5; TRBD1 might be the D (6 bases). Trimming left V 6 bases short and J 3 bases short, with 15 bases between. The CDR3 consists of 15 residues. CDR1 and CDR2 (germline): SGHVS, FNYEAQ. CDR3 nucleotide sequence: TGTGCCAGCAGTAAGACGGGGGGCTCCAATCAGCCCCAGCATTTT. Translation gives CASSKTGGSNQPQHF.

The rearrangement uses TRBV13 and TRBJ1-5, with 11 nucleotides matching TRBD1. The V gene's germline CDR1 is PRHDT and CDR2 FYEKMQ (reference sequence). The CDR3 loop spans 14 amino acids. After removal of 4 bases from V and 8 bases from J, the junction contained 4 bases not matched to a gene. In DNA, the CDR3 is TGTGCCAGCAGCTCCGGGACAGGGGGAAAGCCCCAGCATTTT. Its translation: CASSSGTGGKPQHF.

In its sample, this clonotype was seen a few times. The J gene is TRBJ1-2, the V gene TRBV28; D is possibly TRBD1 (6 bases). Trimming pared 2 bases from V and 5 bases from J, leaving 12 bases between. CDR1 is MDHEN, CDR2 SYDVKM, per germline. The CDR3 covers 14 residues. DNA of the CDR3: TGTGCCAGCAGTTTAGTCAGGGGCGGATATGGCTACACCTTC. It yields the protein CASSLVRGGYGYTF.

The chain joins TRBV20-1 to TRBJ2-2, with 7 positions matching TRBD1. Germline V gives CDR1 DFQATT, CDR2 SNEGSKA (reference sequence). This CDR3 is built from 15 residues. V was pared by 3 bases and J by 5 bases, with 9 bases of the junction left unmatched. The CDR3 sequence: CSASAPGQSTGELFF. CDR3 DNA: TGCAGTGCTAGTGCGCCGGGACAGTCAACCGGGGAGCTGTTTTTT.

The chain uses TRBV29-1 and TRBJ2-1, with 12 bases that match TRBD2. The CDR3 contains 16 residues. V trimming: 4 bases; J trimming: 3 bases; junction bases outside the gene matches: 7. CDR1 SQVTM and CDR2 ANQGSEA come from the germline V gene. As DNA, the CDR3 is TGCAGCGTTGGGTCGCTAGCGGGGGGGCTCTACAATGAGCAGTTCTTC. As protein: CSVGSLAGGLYNEQFF.

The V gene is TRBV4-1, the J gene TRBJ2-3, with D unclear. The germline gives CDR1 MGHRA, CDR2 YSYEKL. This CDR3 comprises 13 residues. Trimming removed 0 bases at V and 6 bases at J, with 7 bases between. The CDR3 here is CASSQEVQDTQYF. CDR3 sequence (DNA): TGCGCCAGCAGCCAAGAGGTTCAGGATACGCAGTATTTT.

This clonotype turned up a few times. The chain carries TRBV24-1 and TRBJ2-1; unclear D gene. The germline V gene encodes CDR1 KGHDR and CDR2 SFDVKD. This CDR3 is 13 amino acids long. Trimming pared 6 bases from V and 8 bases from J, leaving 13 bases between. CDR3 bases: TGTGCCACCAGTAGTAGGGTAGGAGATGAGCAGTTCTTC. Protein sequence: CATSSRVGDEQFF.

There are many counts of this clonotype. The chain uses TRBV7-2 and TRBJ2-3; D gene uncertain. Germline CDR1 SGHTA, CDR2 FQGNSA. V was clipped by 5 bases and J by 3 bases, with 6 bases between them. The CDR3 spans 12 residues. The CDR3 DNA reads TGTGCCAGCAGCAGAGCTACAGATACGCAGTATTTT. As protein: CASSRATDTQYF.

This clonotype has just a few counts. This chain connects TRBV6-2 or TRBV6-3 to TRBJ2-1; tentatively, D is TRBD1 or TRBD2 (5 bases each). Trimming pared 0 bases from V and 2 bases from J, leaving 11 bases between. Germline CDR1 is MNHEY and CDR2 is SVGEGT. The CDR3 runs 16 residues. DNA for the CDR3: TGTGCCAGCAGTTACTCTGGGGACGTAACCTACAATGAGCAGTTCTTC. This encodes CASSYSGDVTYNEQFF.

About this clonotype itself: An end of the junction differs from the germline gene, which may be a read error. The CDR3, as DNA: TGTGCCAGCCCACCCGCCTCGGGGACTAGCACAGATACGCAGTATTTT. Amino acids: CASPPASGTSTDTQYF. This chain uses TRBV18 with TRBJ2-3; D is perhaps TRBD2 (6 bases). Germline loops: CDR1 KGHSH, CDR2 LQKENI. CDR3 size: 16 residues.

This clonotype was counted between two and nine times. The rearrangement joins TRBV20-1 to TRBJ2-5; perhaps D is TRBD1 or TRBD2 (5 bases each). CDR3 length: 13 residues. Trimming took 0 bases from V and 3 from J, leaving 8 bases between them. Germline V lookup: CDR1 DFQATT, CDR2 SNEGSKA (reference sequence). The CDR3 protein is CSARDWGKETQYF. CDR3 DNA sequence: TGCAGTGCTAGAGATTGGGGGAAAGAGACCCAGTACTTC.

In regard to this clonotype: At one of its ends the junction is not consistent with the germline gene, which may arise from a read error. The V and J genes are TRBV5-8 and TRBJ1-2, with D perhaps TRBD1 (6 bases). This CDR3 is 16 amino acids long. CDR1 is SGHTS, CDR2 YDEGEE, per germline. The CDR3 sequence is CASSPDPGTPLYGYTF. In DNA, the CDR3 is TGTGCCAGCAGCCCGGATCCCGGGACACCACTCTATGGCTACACCTTT.